This TCR beta chain was identified during a study of CD4 T cells in relation to SARS-CoV-2 and coronaviruses (dated by TCRdb to the early 2020s). Context from the whole study: Using patient-derived lymphoblastoid cell lines, the shared crossreactive spike epitopes were mapped to their HLA restriction. The study assessed, at the TCR clonotype level, memory CD4+ T cell crossreactivity between SARS-CoV-2 and common cold coronavirus spike proteins. Samples from three pre-COVID donors and the naive versus memory experiments were sequenced with the Adaptive Biotechnologies TCR-sequencing kit; other data were Illumina-based. A different TCR-beta assay, based on Illumina, was used to sequence expansion assays from other donors in the study.

For this chain, trimming is 0 bases at the V end and 0 bases at the J end, and the number of junction bases without a gene match is 6. Looking up the germline V gene yields CDR1 MNHEY and CDR2 SVGEGT. Spanning cysteine to phenylalanine, the CDR3 consists of 17 amino acids. CDR3 DNA is the only sequence kept; it has 51 bases, read in frame from the first base. Summary of the overall study and its limitations: The study was constrained by small numbers of patients and of tested TCRs. Sequencing naive versus memory cells indicated that the assay picks up memory recall responses, not primary responses primed during culture. Crossreactivity analysis was centred on spike protein, so crossreactivity against other viral proteins was not assessed. Around three fifths of donors had memory CD4+ clonotypes that crossrecognized SARS-CoV-2 and at least one common cold coronavirus spike. Significantly weaker SARS-CoV-2-driven expansion was shown by crossreactive clones than by monoreactive clones, consistent with antigenic imprinting. Pre-pandemic and post-infection samples were not both contributed by any donor, so tracing of the source of pre-existing responses was limited.

Note on this clone: The antigen it recognizes is unknown. The input lacks base qualities; no much larger clone sits a single base away.

CD4+ T cells from unexposed donors were collected before the COVID-19 pandemic (2011-2018). To separate naive from memory CD4+ T cells, cryopreserved PBMCs first underwent CD4 enrichment and then EasySep naive CD4+ T cell enrichment. The leukapheresis product used for the unexposed donors was purchased from a commercial source. PBMCs were isolated from leukapheresis product or whole blood by Ficoll-Paque PLUS gradient centrifugation. PBMCs were either cryopreserved at -140 degrees C or used fresh in the expansion assay. The QIAamp Micro DNA Kit was used to extract genomic DNA from the CD4+ T cells. DNA from uncultured naive and memory CD4+ T cells underwent immunoSEQ TCR-beta sequencing at deep resolution. The source study handled its data this way. During preprocessing, nonproductive sequences were removed, along with CDR3s that did not begin with C, did not end with F or W, or were shorter than 7 amino acids. Cultured and uncultured naive and memory CD4+ repertoires were searched for previously identified spike- and CEF-reactive CDR3s. Pairwise Levenshtein distance, computed with the stringdist R package after three terminal residues were trimmed from each end, was used as the measure of CDR3 homology. This immuneACCESS table, as held by TCRdb, lists in-frame sequences with V and J called but not all clones. Of the missing ones, under half trace to an unresolved V gene in checked studies; the others have no known cause. V and J calls and clone size are as listed in that table; D and trimming were resolved from the DNA. This sample is represented by about 68,000 clones; roughly 93% of them were singletons. In total, the top ten clones hold 0.2% to 0.25% of the sample.

Recombination connected TRBV6-2 or TRBV6-3 to TRBJ1-1, with TRBD1 matching 8 junction bases. The source of this sequence is a human donor in good health. Material for sequencing was naive CD4+ T cells from PBMCs. Per the publication, the cell subset or site label means: naive CD4+ T cells isolated by negative enrichment. CDR3 region: CASSYSVNRGLNTEAFF. The DNA is TGTGCCAGCAGTTACTCGGTGAACAGGGGGTTGAACACTGAAGCTTTCTTT.